Below are 8 T cell receptor beta chains sequenced from a single sample in a study of blood T cells in healthy people across ages (dated by TCRdb to about 2015). The library was prepared using 5' RACE. Data came from an Illumina HiSeq 2500. A second 7 to 11 cycle PCR used a sample-barcoded 5' primer and a J-beta primer mix. TCRdb trimmed public reads at Q25 via fastp, called clones via MiXCR and kept in-frame beta chains. Identical CDR3 protein sequences are pooled into one entry, listed with their most common genes and DNA. For this sample there are around 1,500,000 distinct CDR3 sequences; 42% appear just once. Approximately 7.9% of the sample lies in the top ten. The specimen was blood. These receptors all come from a woman aged 18-30 years in good health.

For the CDR3, the DNA is TGTGCCAGCAGCCCCCGCAGGGGGCAACTAACCTCCTACGAGCAGTACTTC. Encoded protein: CASSPRRGQLTSYEQYF. V is TRBV6-2 or TRBV6-3 and J is TRBJ2-7; 8 bases agree with TRBD1. CDR1 is MNHEY, CDR2 SVGEGT, per germline. V dropped 6 bases and J dropped 0; count of bases not matched to a gene: 13. The CDR3 totals 17 residues.

This clonotype occurred a few times. The CDR3 DNA reads TGCAGTGCTAGAGTAGGGATTGGCGGTGAGACCCAGTACTTC. Its translation: CSARVGIGGETQYF. This chain connects TRBV20-1 to TRBJ2-5; D is ambiguous. V gave up 1 base and J gave up 5 bases, with 14 bases separating them. CDR1 is DFQATT and CDR2 is SNEGSKA in the germline V gene (reference sequence). This CDR3 is built from 14 residues.

The chain employs TRBV20-1 and TRBJ1-2; 8 bases agree with TRBD1. With 2 bases clipped from V and 7 bases from J, the junction kept 9 bases outside the gene matches. Per the germline V gene, CDR1 is DFQATT and CDR2 is SNEGSKA (reference sequence). There are 14 residues in the CDR3. The CDR3, as DNA: TGCAGTGCTAGAACACAGGGGGTGTCGGCTGGCTACACCTTC. This sequence encodes CSARTQGVSAGYTF.

The J gene is TRBJ2-5, the V gene TRBV20-1, with D possibly matching TRBD2 (6 bases). Near its end, the DNA agrees better with TRBJ2-7, so the J call may be wrong. The CDR3 has 13 residues. Germline-derived CDR1 and CDR2 are DFQATT and SNEGSKA (reference sequence). The CDR3 coding sequence is TGCAGTGCTGGCGGGGCGGGAATCTACGAGCAGTACTTC. Its protein product is CSAGGAGIYEQYF.

This clonotype showed up just a few times. This sequence joins TRBV10-3 and TRBJ2-3, with D uncertain. Germline V gene sequence: CDR1 ENHRY, CDR2 SYGVKD. V lost 4 bases to trimming and J lost 1 base, with 6 bases between them. This CDR3 contains 13 residues. The CDR3 DNA is TGTGCCATCAGTGGTGGCGGCACAGATACGCAGTATTTT. Protein sequence: CAISGGGTDTQYF.

The V and J genes are TRBV29-1 and TRBJ1-6; D possibly corresponds to TRBD1 (6 bases). Germline V gene lookup returns CDR1 SQVTM and CDR2 ANQGSEA. This CDR3 region has 13 residues. V was clipped by 8 bases and J by 3 bases, with 11 bases between them. CDR3 loop: CSISQGYNSPLHF. In DNA, the CDR3 is TGCAGCATATCACAGGGCTATAATTCACCCCTCCACTTT.

The table lists this clonotype with a few counts. CDR3 DNA: TGCGCCAGCAGCCCGTCGTTAGGGACAGGGCTTTACGAGCAGTACTTC. Translating it yields CASSPSLGTGLYEQYF. This chain connects TRBV5-1 to TRBJ2-7, with 9 bases lining up with TRBD1. V lost 4 bases to trimming and J lost 4 bases; unmatched junction nucleotides: 12. This CDR3 is built from 16 residues. Per the germline V gene, CDR1 is SGHRS and CDR2 is YFSETQ.

This rearrangement joins TRBV25-1 to TRBJ2-3; D perhaps matches TRBD2 (6 bases). V lost 0 bases to trimming and J lost 4 bases, with 17 bases between them. CDR1 and CDR2 from the germline V gene are MGHDK and SYGVNS. The CDR3 loop spans 17 amino acids. The DNA for the CDR3 is TGTGCCAGCAGTGAATACTTTAAGACGGGGGAGGCAGATACGCAGTATTTT. Translated: CASSEYFKTGEADTQYF.